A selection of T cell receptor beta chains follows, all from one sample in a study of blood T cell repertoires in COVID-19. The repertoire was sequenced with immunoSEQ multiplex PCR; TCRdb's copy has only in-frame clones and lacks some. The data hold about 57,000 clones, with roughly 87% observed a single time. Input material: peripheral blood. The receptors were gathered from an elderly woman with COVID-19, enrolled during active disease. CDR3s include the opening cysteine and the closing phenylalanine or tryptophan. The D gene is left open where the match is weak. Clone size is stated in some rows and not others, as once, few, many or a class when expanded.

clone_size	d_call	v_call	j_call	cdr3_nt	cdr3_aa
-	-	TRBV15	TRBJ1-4	TGTGCCACCAGCCTAGACCCAGAAAAACTGTTTTTT	CATSLDPEKLFF
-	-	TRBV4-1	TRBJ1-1	TGCGCCAGCATGCGATCGAACACTGAAGCTTTCTTT	CASMRSNTEAFF
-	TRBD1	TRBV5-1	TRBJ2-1	TGCGCCAGCAGCTTGGGACAGGGGGTTCAAAATGAGCAGTTCTTC	CASSLGQGVQNEQFF
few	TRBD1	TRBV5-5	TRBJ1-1	TGTGCCAGCACCTACCGGGAAGACAGGGCGAACACTGAAGCTTTCTTT	CASTYREDRANTEAFF
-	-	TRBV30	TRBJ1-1	TGTGCCTGGAGTTTTACTCGGGAGCTTCCACAAGGAGCTTTCTTT	CAWSFTRELPQGAFF
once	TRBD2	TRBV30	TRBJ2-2	TGTGCCTGGAGGCCACCCGGACTAGCGGGGGGGCCGGTCGGGGAGCTGTTTTTT	CAWRPPGLAGGPVGELFF
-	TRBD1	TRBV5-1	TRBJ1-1	TGCGCCAGCAGCTTGGGACAGGGTTTAACTGAAGCTTTCTTT	CASSLGQGLTEAFF
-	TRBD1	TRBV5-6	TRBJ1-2	TGTGCCAGCGCAATGAGAATATTGGGGACAGGTTATGGCTACACCTTC	CASAMRILGTGYGYTF
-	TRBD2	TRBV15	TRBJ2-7	TGTGCCACCAGCAGACCCCCGACGCTAAGCGGGGGGAGCGAGCAGTACTTC	CATSRPPTLSGGSEQYF
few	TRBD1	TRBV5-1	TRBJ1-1	TGCGCCAGCAGCGGAGGCGGACAGGGGGCAAGTACTGAAGCTTTCTTT	CASSGGGQGASTEAFF
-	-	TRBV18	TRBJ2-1	TGTGCCAGCTCACCGGGGCAATACAATGAGCAGTTCTTC	CASSPGQYNEQFF